This TCR beta chain was sequenced during a study of metastatic and nonmetastatic thyroid tumors. Study details: Blood and tumor or nodule tissue repertoires from malignant and benign thyroid patients were compared. Whole-study findings and limits: Relative to benign nodules, malignant thyroid tumors were reportedly characterized by significantly elevated TCR beta diversity in blood and tumor.

Nobody among the patients had been given any treatment before thyroid surgery. The CDR3 runs 15 residues. The germline CDR1 and CDR2 sequences are SGHAT and FQNNGV. As concerns this clone: The target antigen is unknown. The junction differs from germline at one of its ends, possibly a read error.

Via MiXCR, TCRdb re-called the PCR reads. Of tens of thousands of clones listed, roughly 15% were seen once; the top ten hold approximately 15%. This TCR came from a male donor with papillary thyroid cancer or a benign thyroid nodule (not recorded which). Some clones in this sample may be carry-over from other donors' samples. The chain links TRBV11-2 to TRBJ1-1, with TRBD1 matching 7 bases. Sequenced sample: blood. The chain's CDR3 is CASSATGCADTEASF. The CDR3 region has the DNA TGTGCCAGCAGTGCGACAGGGTGCGCGGACACTGAAGCTTCCTTT. Full variable domain (outside the CDR3, taken from reference TRBV11-2 and TRBJ1-1): EAGVAQSPRYKIIEKRQSVAFWCNPISGHATLYWYQQILGQGPKLLIQFQNNGVVDDSQLPKDRFSAERLKGVDSTLKIQPAKLEDSAVYLCASSATGCADTEASFGQGTRLTVV.